Detailed here is one TCR beta chain. Its specificity is not known. These data originate in a study of graft-versus-host responses after intestinal transplantation. Study-wide context: Recipients had transplants, and these were multivisceral, liver-intestinal, or isolated intestinal.

Per the germline V gene, CDR1 is SGHNT and CDR2 is YYREEE (reference sequence). The CDR3 runs to 17 residues. Unmatched junction bases numbered 9, after V lost 0 bases and J lost 3 bases. Sequencing used immunoSEQ multiplex PCR; TCRdb keeps in-frame clones, though not all of them. The table lists about 88,000 clones, about 94% of them singletons. Study findings and constraints: Researchers found GvH clones in recipient marrow, and some showed up first in ileum or blood. High graft-versus-host to host-versus-graft clonal ratios were seen in allografts of patients with graft-donor T cell macrochimerism.

The origin of this receptor is a human donor who was the organ donor for an intestinal transplant. The genes are TRBV5-4 and TRBJ2-1; 7 bases fit TRBD1. Here the sequenced sample was unstimulated CD4+ T cells sorted from spleen or lymph node cells, taken before transplant. CDR3 DNA: TGTGCCAGCAGCTTGGCGGCCGGGACAGCCTACTACAATGAGCAGTTCTTC. This codes for CASSLAAGTAYYNEQFF.